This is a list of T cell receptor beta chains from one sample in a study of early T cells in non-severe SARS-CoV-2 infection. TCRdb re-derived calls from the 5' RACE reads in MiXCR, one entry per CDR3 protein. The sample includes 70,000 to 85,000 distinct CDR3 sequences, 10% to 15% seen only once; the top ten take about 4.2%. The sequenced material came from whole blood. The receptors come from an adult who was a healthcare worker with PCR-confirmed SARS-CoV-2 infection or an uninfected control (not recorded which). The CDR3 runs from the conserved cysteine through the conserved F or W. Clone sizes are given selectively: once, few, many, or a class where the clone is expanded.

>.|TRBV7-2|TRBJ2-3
CASSLAPKAADTQYF
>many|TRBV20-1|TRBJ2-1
CSARDPGPGEQFF
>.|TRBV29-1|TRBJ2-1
CSVEDHDSGLFNEQFF
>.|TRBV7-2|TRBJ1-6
CASSPESGAYNSPLHF
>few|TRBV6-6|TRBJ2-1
CASSYSRPTQQFF
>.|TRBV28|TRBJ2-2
CASSFLTGELFF
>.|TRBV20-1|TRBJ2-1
CSARSRTSSYNEQFF
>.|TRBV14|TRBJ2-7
CASSQGMRAGVSYEQYF
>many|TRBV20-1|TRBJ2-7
CSARDGAGGLEQYF
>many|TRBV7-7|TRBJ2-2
CASSPLNTAGTGELFF
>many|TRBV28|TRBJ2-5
CASSSTSAPETQYF
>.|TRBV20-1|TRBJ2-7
CSARRAGVPYEQYF
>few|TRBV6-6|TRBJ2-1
CASSAQGVGGNEQFF
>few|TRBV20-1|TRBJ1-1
CSASLTGNTEAFF
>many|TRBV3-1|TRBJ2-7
CASRGRVYEQYF
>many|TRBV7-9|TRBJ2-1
CASSPRLAERNEQFF
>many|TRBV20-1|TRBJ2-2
CSARDRLAGETGELFF
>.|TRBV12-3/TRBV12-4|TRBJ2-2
CASSRGRANTGELFF
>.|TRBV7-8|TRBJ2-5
CASSSITSGQETQYF
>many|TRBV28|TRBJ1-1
CASSWDRTLYTEAFF
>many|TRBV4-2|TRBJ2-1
CASSRDRVYNEQFF
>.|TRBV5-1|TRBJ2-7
CASSWDMYYEQYF
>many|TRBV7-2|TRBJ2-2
CASSFINTGELFF
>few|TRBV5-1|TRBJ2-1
CATTAGGRQFF
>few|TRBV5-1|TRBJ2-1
CASSPGTRSYNEQFF
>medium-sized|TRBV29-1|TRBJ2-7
CSVDLAENEQYF
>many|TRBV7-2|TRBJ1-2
CASSFSRRSPYGYTF
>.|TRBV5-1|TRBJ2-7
CASSAGLTNYEQYF
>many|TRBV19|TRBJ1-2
CASSQPGQGAYNYGYTF
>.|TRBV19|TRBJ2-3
CASSPQPPTQYF
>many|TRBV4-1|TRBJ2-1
CARRSGEREHYNEQFF
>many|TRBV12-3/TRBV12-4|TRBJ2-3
CASSFARGDTQYF
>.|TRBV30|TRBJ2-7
CACSLAGLGEQYF
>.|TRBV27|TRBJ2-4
CASSGRQRTSGLAKNIQYF
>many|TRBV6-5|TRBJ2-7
CASSWGTSEYEQYF
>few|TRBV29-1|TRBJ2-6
CSIGEGRGANVLTF
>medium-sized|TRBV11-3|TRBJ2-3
CASSRSTGGTDTQYF
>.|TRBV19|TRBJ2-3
CASSITTSDRDTQYF
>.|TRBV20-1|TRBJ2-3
CSASKGPGGDTQYF
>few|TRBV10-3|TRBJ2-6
CAISASGQRVGANVLTF
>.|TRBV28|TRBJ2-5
CASRDPIGAQYF
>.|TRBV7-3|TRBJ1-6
CASSVPPSLHF
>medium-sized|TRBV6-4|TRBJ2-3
CASGDGQGTDTQYF
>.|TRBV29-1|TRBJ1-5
CSVVMGQGHQPQHF